This TCR beta chain was sequenced during a study of blood T cell repertoires in COVID-19. Ages ranged from about 18 to 89 years, with residence in about two dozen US areas. This table comes from immunoSEQ multiplex PCR, and its TCRdb copy is limited to in-frame clones, with some not included. This sample has over 120,000 clones, with 60% to 80% found just once. The ends lost 4 bases at V and 2 bases at J; junction bases unmatched: 8. Germline CDR1 reads SGHDT; CDR2 reads YYEEEE. The CDR3 extends over 16 amino acids. The source is a woman aged 50 to 65 who had recovered from COVID-19. V usage is TRBV5-6 and J usage is TRBJ2-3; 9 positions agree with TRBD1. The sequenced sample was PBMCs or T cells enriched from blood (not recorded which). The CDR3 nucleotides are TGTGCCAGCAGCGTGGACAGGGGCCATCTCACAGATACGCAGTATTTT. It translates to CASSVDRGHLTDTQYF. Full variable domain (outside the CDR3, taken from reference TRBV5-6 and TRBJ2-3): DAGVTQSPTHLIKTRGQQVTLRCSPKSGHDTVSWYQQALGQGPQFIFQYYEEEERQRGNFPDRFSGHQFPNYSSELNVNALLLGDSALYLCASSVDRGHLTDTQYFGPGTRLTVL.